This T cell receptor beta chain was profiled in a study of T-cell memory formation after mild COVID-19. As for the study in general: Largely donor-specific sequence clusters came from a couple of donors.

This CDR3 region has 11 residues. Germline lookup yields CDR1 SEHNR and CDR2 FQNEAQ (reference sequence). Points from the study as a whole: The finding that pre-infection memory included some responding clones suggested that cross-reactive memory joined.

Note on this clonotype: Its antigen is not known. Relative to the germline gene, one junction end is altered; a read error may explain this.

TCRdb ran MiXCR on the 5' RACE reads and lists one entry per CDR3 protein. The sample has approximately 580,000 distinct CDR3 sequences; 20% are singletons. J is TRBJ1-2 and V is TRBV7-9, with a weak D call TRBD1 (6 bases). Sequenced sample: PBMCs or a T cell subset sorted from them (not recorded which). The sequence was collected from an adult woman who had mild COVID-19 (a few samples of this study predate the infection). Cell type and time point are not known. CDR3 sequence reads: CASSPEDSAHF. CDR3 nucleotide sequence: TGTGCCAGCAGCCCCGAGGACAGCGCCCACTTC.